This T cell receptor (beta chain) was captured by sequencing in a study of blood T cell repertoires in COVID-19. Looking at the study overall: Samples taken during acute and convalescent COVID-19 were collected in the United States, Italy and Spain. PBMCs, B-cell-depleted T cells, or T cells were the source of the cDNA or gDNA that made up the material.

The Seattle patients joined while their infection was active and were tracked longitudinally afterward. Per the original data handling: Estimation of nucleated cell counts was performed using reference gene primer amplification. Some clones are missing from TCRdb's copy, which holds only in-frame ones; the method was immunoSEQ multiplex PCR. V and J calls and clone size are copied from that table; D and trimming were computed from the DNA. Of approximately 330,000 clones in the sample, around 90% were seen once. The sequenced material came from peripheral blood. The receptor was derived from a woman between 40 and 55 years old with COVID-19, enrolled during active disease.

The DNA of the CDR3 is TGTGCCAGCAGTTTGGGGCAGGAAGCTTTCTTT. Encoded protein: CASSLGQEAFF. The chain combines TRBV28 with TRBJ1-1; possibly TRBD1 for D (5 bases). This CDR3 spans 11 amino acids. In germline, CDR1 is MDHEN, CDR2 SYDVKM. Trimming pared 3 bases from V and 8 bases from J, leaving 7 bases between.